One and the same sample provided the 28 T cell receptor beta chains below, sequenced in a study of CXCR3-negative and CXCR3-positive naive CD8 T cells. The study's findings and limits: Naive cells with CXCR3 showed TRB CDR3s that were more hydrophobic than those in CXCR3-negative naive cells.

cDNA libraries for TRB were generated by 5' RACE incorporating UMI labels. TCRdb reprocessed the 5' RACE reads and keeps a single row for each CDR3 protein, giving no DNA. The sample has 150,000 to 160,000 distinct CDR3 sequences, and its top ten clones hold 0.49%. Their antigens remain unidentified. Sequences were obtained from naive CXCR3+ CD8+ T cells from blood. Documented subset: CD45RO-CCR7+CD27+CD95- naive CD8+ T cells expressing CXCR3 (TNR3+). These receptor sequences come from a human donor in good health. Some clones in this sample may be carry-over from other donors' samples.

The V and J genes are TRBV6-5 and TRBJ1-2; TCRdb designates TRBD1, a call that cannot be tested without DNA. Germline V gene sequence: CDR1 MNHEY, CDR2 SVGAGI. This CDR3 has 12 residues. The CDR3 loop is CASSYPGGGYTF.

This chain's CDR3 is CASSLVLRDGNLEQYF. This chain joins TRBV5-1 and TRBJ2-7; the D call from TCRdb, TRBD2, cannot be confirmed without DNA. The V gene's germline CDR1 is SGHRS and CDR2 YFSETQ. This CDR3 has 16 residues.

The chain has TRBV29-1 and TRBJ1-2; TCRdb proposes TRBD1, but this gene call is untestable without DNA. CDR1 and CDR2 from the germline V gene are SQVTM and ANQGSEA. This CDR3 contains 16 residues. The CDR3 region is CSVEDIFGTHNYGYTF. Based on the CDR3 plus reference TRBV29-1 and TRBJ1-2, the full variable domain is SAVISQKPSRDICQRGTSLTIQCQVDSQVTMMFWYRQQPGQSLTLIATANQGSEATYESGFVIDKFPISRPNLTFSTLTVSNMSPEDSSIYLCSVEDIFGTHNYGYTFGSGTRLTVV.

CDR3 region: CASSMQKGLVFDEQYF. The genes are TRBV19 and TRBJ2-7; TCRdb lists TRBD2, though no DNA is available to test this call. Germline assignment: CDR1 LNHDA and CDR2 SQIVND (reference sequence). The length of the CDR3 is 16 residues.

V is TRBV7-9 and J is TRBJ2-7; TCRdb picks TRBD2, but there is no DNA to check that call. The germline CDR1 and CDR2 sequences are SEHNR and FQNEAQ (reference sequence). The CDR3 is 17 residues long. Here the CDR3 reads CASSFGTPLEASYEQYF.

The V gene is TRBV5-1, the J gene TRBJ2-5. Germline V gives CDR1 SGHRS, CDR2 YFSETQ. This CDR3 region has 13 residues. CDR3 loop: CASSLGQQETQYF.

This chain connects TRBV29-1 to TRBJ2-7; there is no DNA to check the TCRdb D call of TRBD1. Germline V gene lookup returns CDR1 SQVTM and CDR2 ANQGSEA. This CDR3 has 13 amino acids. This CDR3 is CSVEGTGLYEQYF.

V and J are TRBV29-1 and TRBJ2-1; as DNA is missing, the TRBD1 call by TCRdb cannot be tested. CDR3 length: 14 residues. CDR1 and CDR2 (germline): SQVTM, ANQGSEA. CDR3 protein: CSAAGGDSYNEQFF.

V usage is TRBV28 and J usage is TRBJ1-1. This CDR3 has 13 residues. Germline V gene sequence: CDR1 MDHEN, CDR2 SYDVKM. CDR3 loop: CASSFMRNTEAFF.

The chain has TRBV7-2 and TRBJ2-7; lacking DNA, the TRBD2 call made by TCRdb goes unchecked. The CDR3 length is 15 residues. CDR1 and CDR2 from the germline V gene are SGHTA and FQGNSA. This CDR3 reads CASSSLAGGPYEQYF.

The J gene is TRBJ2-1, the V gene TRBV7-2. This CDR3 spans 14 amino acids. The germline gives CDR1 SGHTA, CDR2 FQGNSA. CDR3 sequence reads: CASSPRWDYNEQFF.

The chain is built from TRBV7-3 and TRBJ2-1; the TCRdb D gene call, TRBD2, has no DNA to confirm it. Per germline, CDR1 SGHTA and CDR2 FQGTGA. This CDR3 region has 15 residues. This CDR3 is CASSVAGLAGGEQFF.

The chain employs TRBV6-2 or TRBV6-3 and TRBJ2-7; TCRdb indicates TRBD2, and absent DNA this call remains unverified. CDR3 length: 14 amino acids. CDR1 and CDR2 from the germline V gene are MNHEY and SVGEGT. The CDR3 loop is CASSYPGTSGEQYF.

The gene calls are TRBV11-2 and TRBJ2-7; checking the TCRdb D call of TRBD1 is not possible without DNA. This CDR3 has 13 amino acids. Germline-derived CDR1 and CDR2 are SGHAT and FQNNGV. CDR3 in amino acids: CASFGGGGAEQYF.

Here the CDR3 reads CATRDRVEPEAFF. This chain uses TRBV24-1 with TRBJ1-1; the D call from TCRdb, TRBD1, cannot be confirmed without DNA. CDR1 is KGHDR and CDR2 is SFDVKD in the germline V gene. The CDR3 contains 13 residues.

The V and J genes are TRBV29-1 and TRBJ2-7. The length of the CDR3 is 13 residues. CDR1 and CDR2 (germline): SQVTM, ANQGSEA. CDR3 loop: CSVVNPDSYGQYF.

The J gene is TRBJ2-6, the V gene TRBV6-5. CDR1 is MNHEY, CDR2 SVGAGI, per germline. CDR3 length: 15 residues. The CDR3 is CASSYESSGANVLTF.

V gene TRBV29-1 combines with J gene TRBJ2-1. Germline V lookup: CDR1 SQVTM, CDR2 ANQGSEA. This CDR3 comprises 11 residues. The CDR3 spells CSVRGSNEQFF.

V and J are TRBV28 and TRBJ2-5; as DNA is missing, the TRBD2 call by TCRdb cannot be tested. This CDR3 has 16 amino acids. CDR1 and CDR2 (germline): MDHEN, SYDVKM. This CDR3 is CASSLAGTSGQETQYF.

The chain has TRBV7-2 and TRBJ2-2; as DNA is missing, the TRBD1 call by TCRdb cannot be tested. This CDR3 region has 14 residues. CDR1 and CDR2 (germline): SGHTA, FQGNSA. The CDR3 loop reads CASSFTGGSGELFF.

The gene calls are TRBV12-3 or TRBV12-4 and TRBJ2-3; no DNA is available, so the TRBD1 call from TCRdb remains unchecked. CDR3 length: 17 residues. CDR3 loop: CASSLLRGITSTDTQYF.

This chain links TRBV4-1 with TRBJ2-2; TCRdb indicates TRBD1, and absent DNA this call remains unverified. Germline V gives CDR1 MGHRA, CDR2 YSYEKL. There are 17 residues in the CDR3. CDR3 amino acids: CASSQDVGTLSTGELFF.

Here the CDR3 reads CAISEDTNEKLFF. The chain links TRBV10-3 to TRBJ1-4. The CDR3 runs to 13 residues. Germline-derived CDR1 and CDR2 are ENHRY and SYGVKD.

This chain uses TRBV6-2 or TRBV6-3 with TRBJ1-2; with no DNA, the TCRdb D assignment of TRBD1 cannot be verified. The CDR3 consists of 13 residues. CDR1 MNHEY and CDR2 SVGEGT come from the germline V gene. The CDR3 loop reads CASTPGTVYGYTF.

This chain links TRBV25-1 with TRBJ2-3; checking the TCRdb D call of TRBD2 is not possible without DNA. Germline V gene lookup returns CDR1 MGHDK and CDR2 SYGVNS. The CDR3 extends over 15 amino acids. CDR3 amino acids: CASSEYGRVTDTQYF.

The chain carries TRBV7-9 and TRBJ2-1; TCRdb names TRBD1, which stays unverified in the absence of DNA. This CDR3 is 14 amino acids long. From germline, CDR1 is SEHNR and CDR2 FQNEAQ (reference sequence). The CDR3 here is CASHPGGPYNEQFF.

The V and J genes are TRBV24-1 and TRBJ2-1; as DNA is missing, the TRBD2 call by TCRdb cannot be tested. The CDR3 runs 16 residues. Germline CDR1 KGHDR, CDR2 SFDVKD. This CDR3 reads CATSDPGLAGSNEQFF.

The chain has TRBV6-2 or TRBV6-3 and TRBJ2-7; the TRBD2 assignment by TCRdb is unverifiable without DNA. Germline V gene data show CDR1 as MNHEY and CDR2 as SVGEGT. This CDR3 contains 19 residues. CDR3 amino acids: CASSYSLDPTDGGFYEQYF.